This T cell receptor (beta chain) was sequenced during a study of T cell repertoires in cytomegalovirus infection. Study summary: Both CMV infection and a matching HLA type were indicated by public TCR beta signatures.

TCRdb analysed the reads with MiXCR anew, one entry per CDR3 protein. The sample lists roughly 230,000 distinct CDR3 sequences; about a sixth were seen once. Between the trimmed V and J ends, which lost 2 bases and 3 bases, there was a span of 8 bases. Looked up from germline, CDR1 is MDHEN and CDR2 is SYDVKM. This CDR3 has 14 residues. This clonotype was obtained from a human donor in good health (CMV status not recorded). Some clones in this sample may be carry-over from other donors' samples. The rearrangement links TRBV28 to TRBJ2-1; D is uncertain. The specimen was CD8+ T cells from PBMCs. CDR3 in amino acids: CASSLVSNYNEQFF. The CDR3 region has the DNA TGTGCCAGCAGTTTAGTCAGCAACTACAATGAGCAGTTCTTC. Looking up the rest from reference TRBV28 and TRBJ2-1 gives the full variable domain: DVKVTQSSRYLVKRTGEKVFLECVQDMDHENMFWYRQDPGLGLRLIYFSYDVKMKEKGDIPEGYSVSREKKERFSLILESASTNQTSMYLCASSLVSNYNEQFFGPGTRLTVL.